The TCR beta chain under discussion was sequenced for a study of blood T cell repertoires in COVID-19. Study summary: Whether acute or convalescent, the COVID-19 samples came from the United States, Italy and Spain. PBMCs, B-cell-depleted T cells, or T cells provided the cDNA or gDNA that made up the material.

The V end lost 0 bases, the J end lost 3 bases, and 14 bases lay between the germline ends. Looked up from germline, CDR1 is SGHAT and CDR2 is FQNNGV. The CDR3 has 16 amino acids. Original handling: Reference gene primer amplification gave estimated nucleated cell counts. Produced via immunoSEQ multiplex PCR; TCRdb's table is partial and in-frame only. Clone size and the V and J calls come from that table; the DNA yielded D and trimming. This repertoire shows approximately 300,000 clones, approximately 85% found once; its top ten account for approximately 1.5%. Input material: peripheral blood. This TCR derives from a woman in her 50s with acute or convalescent COVID-19. This rearrangement joins TRBV11-2 to TRBJ1-1; D ambiguous. The CDR3 spells CASSLDSRAWDTEAFF. The CDR3, as DNA: TGTGCCAGCAGCTTAGATTCGAGGGCGTGGGACACTGAAGCTTTCTTT. Full variable domain (remainder filled in from reference TRBV11-2 and TRBJ1-1): EAGVAQSPRYKIIEKRQSVAFWCNPISGHATLYWYQQILGQGPKLLIQFQNNGVVDDSQLPKDRFSAERLKGVDSTLKIQPAKLEDSAVYLCASSLDSRAWDTEAFFGQGTRLTVV.